The rows below give T cell receptor beta chains drawn from one sample of a study of T cell changes during pregnancy in multiple sclerosis. Sequencing used immunoSEQ multiplex PCR; TCRdb keeps in-frame clones, though not all of them. This sample carries roughly 42,000 clones, about 90% of them seen once, and the ten largest clones take less than 0.75%. This specimen consisted of CD4+ T cells from peripheral blood mononuclear cells, obtained before pregnancy. The source of these receptors is a female donor with multiple sclerosis, enrolled in a pregnancy study. The conserved cysteine and the conserved F or W are not part of the CDR3 here. The size entry is marked missing in some rows and otherwise reads once, few, many or a size class.

TRBV2,.,TRBJ1-5,ASSEARGAVGNQPQH
TRBV10-3,.,TRBJ1-2,AMKQGAANYGYT
TRBV7-2,.,TRBJ1-1,ASSLAWSGNEAF
TRBV19,.,TRBJ2-2,ASSIKASRLVTGELF
TRBV19,.,TRBJ2-2,ASSPRNAVGNTGELF
TRBV5-7,.,TRBJ2-5,ASGDLRGPFQETQY
TRBV7-2,.,TRBJ1-6,ASSLRQGLNSPLH
TRBV7-3,.,TRBJ2-3,ASSLIAGSTDTQY
TRBV14,.,TRBJ1-2,ASSQAGQGSGYT
TRBV5-4,once,TRBJ1-5,ASSLRVTGANQPQH
TRBV5-6,.,TRBJ2-4,ASSSGLAGSIATKNIQY
TRBV2,.,TRBJ1-2,ASSMRGQGSGYT
TRBV27,.,TRBJ2-5,ASRFYGGIQETQY
TRBV4-1,.,TRBJ2-5,ASSQVWGGQETQY
TRBV5-1,.,TRBJ1-5,ASSLEGVTGGHQPQH
TRBV14,.,TRBJ2-3,ASSPLAGRTDTQY
TRBV6-1,.,TRBJ1-2,ASSSSPGGYT
TRBV5-1,.,TRBJ1-4,ASSGGQGSEKLF
TRBV19,once,TRBJ2-3,ASSSNRGTDTQY
TRBV7-3,.,TRBJ2-3,ASSFIGGSTDTQY
TRBV19,.,TRBJ1-1,ASSHGGGTNTEAF
TRBV10-3,.,TRBJ1-2,AISGRTDYGYT
TRBV11-3,once,TRBJ2-7,ASSLGSGVGDEQY
TRBV13,.,TRBJ1-1,ASSRRRGTEAF
TRBV29-1,.,TRBJ2-3,TVRDTGGADTQY
TRBV6-5,once,TRBJ1-2,ASRSPGGRIGYT
TRBV2,.,TRBJ2-2,ASSVGARAGELF
TRBV7-3,.,TRBJ2-5,ASSLTAGGETQY
TRBV18,.,TRBJ2-7,ASSPFSTGTGENEQY
TRBV27,.,TRBJ2-7,ASSYDSEYEQY
TRBV10-3,.,TRBJ1-2,AISPGGTGYT
TRBV19,.,TRBJ1-3,ASSISSGAGNTIY
TRBV10-3,few,TRBJ2-3,AISVEEEGDTQY
TRBV2,.,TRBJ2-1,ARRTRRGHNEQF
TRBV25-1,.,TRBJ1-2,ASSEPIPGRDGYT
TRBV7-7,.,TRBJ1-1,ASSPFQGSEAF
TRBV7-9,.,TRBJ1-1,ASSLARGRTEAF
TRBV28,.,TRBJ1-1,ASTEGAEAF
TRBV18,.,TRBJ1-6,ASSLSRGNSPLH
TRBV6-6,.,TRBJ2-6,ASSPTVSGANVLT
TRBV6-6,.,TRBJ2-3,ASNAGTGPDTQY
TRBV4-3,.,TRBJ1-4,ASSARQGAMGEKLF
TRBV5-1,.,TRBJ1-1,ATTRWRSRDTEAF
TRBV7-2,.,TRBJ2-7,ASSLFQQRGEQY
TRBV27,.,TRBJ1-6,ASSPGQGVSYNSPLH
TRBV23-1,few,TRBJ1-3,ASSQSNIDSVSGNTIY
TRBV5-6,.,TRBJ2-7,ASSSPTGDLYEQY